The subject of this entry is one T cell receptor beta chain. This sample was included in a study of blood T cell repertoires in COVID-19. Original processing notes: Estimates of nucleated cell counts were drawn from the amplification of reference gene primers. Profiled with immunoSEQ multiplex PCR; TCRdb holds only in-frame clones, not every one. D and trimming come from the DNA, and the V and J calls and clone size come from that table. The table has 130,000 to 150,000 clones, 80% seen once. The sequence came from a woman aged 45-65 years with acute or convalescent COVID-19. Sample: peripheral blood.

The CDR3 loop is CASSLGQAGGYTF. The CDR3 DNA follows: TGTGCCAGCAGTCTCGGACAGGCGGGAGGCTACACCTTC. The J gene is TRBJ1-2, the V gene TRBV12-3 or TRBV12-4, with 7 bases that match TRBD1. Trimming at V came to 5 bases and at J to 8 bases, leaving 8 bases not matched to a gene. This CDR3 contains 13 residues.